The clone carrying this T cell receptor (beta chain) occurred once. Its antigen is still unknown. Thawed PBMCs were FACS-sorted into unstimulated CD4+CD25+CD127- regulatory T cells, CD4+CD25- non-regulatory cells, CD4 and CD8 cells. The sample originates from a study of Tregs in tolerant kidney transplant recipients. Looked up from germline, CDR1 is SSHAT and CDR2 is FNYEAQ (reference sequence). The CDR3 runs 15 residues. TCRdb's copy holds only in-frame clones and misses some; the assay was immunoSEQ multiplex PCR. The sample yields fewer than 100,000 clones, roughly 90% seen once. Points from the study as a whole: For some patients, primers changed over time, blocking nucleotide-level comparison.

Sequencing was performed on Tregs from blood, taken before the transplant. The receptor comes from a human donor who received a combined kidney and bone marrow transplant. The chain couples TRBV7-7 to TRBJ2-2; 9 nucleotides agree with TRBD2. CDR3 amino acids: CATAPGGGASGELFF. CDR3 DNA sequence: TGTGCTACCGCACCCGGCGGGGGGGCCAGCGGGGAGCTGTTTTTT.